What follows describes a single TCR beta chain. Its antigen is unidentified. One end of the junction varies from germline; a read error may be responsible. The data are from a study of post-analysis software for immune sequencing data. Libraries were made from TCR beta cDNA, and they carried unique molecular identifiers. MiXCR, applied by TCRdb to the PCR reads, yields one record per CDR3 protein. The profile shows around 710,000 distinct CDR3 sequences, around 42% of them singletons. In germline, CDR1 is MNHEY, CDR2 SMNVEV (reference sequence). The CDR3 totals 14 residues. Overall study results and limits: Comparison of patients with controls showed a handful of TRBV segments more frequent in patients, TRBV5-6, TRBV5-1 and TRBV20-1 among them.

This clonotype was sampled from a girl aged 10 to 17 with multiple sclerosis. Material: blood. The rearrangement uses TRBV27 and TRBJ2-1; 8 bases agree with TRBD2. This CDR3 reads CASSSGSVSNERFF. The CDR3 coding sequence is TGTGCCAGCAGTAGCGGGAGTGTATCCAATGAGCGGTTCTTC.